The sequence of this T cell receptor (beta chain) was determined in a study of blood T cells in healthy people across ages. Points from the study as a whole: It was the long-lived donors that had more naive CD4+ cells and higher diversity than aged donors. Lack of knowledge of donor CMV status possibly confounded expanded clonotype changes. A roughly linear fall in TCR beta diversity per million T cells was seen with increasing age.

Trimming removed 0 bases from V and 3 bases from J, with 7 bases in between. This CDR3 is built from 13 residues. CDR1 and CDR2 from the germline V gene are GTSNPN and SVGIG (reference sequence). A few counts support this clonotype. As yet, its antigen is unknown. Then a second PCR, running about 6 to 12 cycles, was carried out with a sample-barcoded 5' primer and a J-beta primer mix. MiXCR, applied by TCRdb to the 5' RACE reads, yields one record per CDR3 protein. The repertoire has 650,000 to 950,000 distinct CDR3 sequences, under 45% of them found once; the top ten carry 15% to 25%. Total RNA, at least 6 micrograms per sample, came from PBMCs.

Sequences were obtained from blood. The J gene is TRBJ2-3, the V gene TRBV30; D is unclear. The sequence was collected from a man aged 55-75 years in good health. As DNA, the CDR3 is TGTGCCTGGAGTGTAGAACAGACAGATACGCAGTATTTT. This encodes CAWSVEQTDTQYF.